This T cell receptor (beta chain) was observed in a study of shared clonotypes between healthy human individuals. Study-wide results and caveats: Clonotypes shared by all four donors outscored non-shared clonotypes in generation probability.

There are 16 residues in the CDR3. V was shortened by 2 bases and J by 0 bases, with 11 bases between the two germline ends. Germline values: CDR1 MNHNY, CDR2 SVGAGI (reference sequence). A word on this clone: Its antigen is unknown.

Method: immunoSEQ multiplex PCR; TCRdb's copy keeps in-frame clones and lacks some. The profile shows over a million clones, under 80% of them singletons. The V gene is TRBV6-6, the J gene TRBJ1-3; D is unclear. The sequenced sample was memory CD4+ T cells sorted from blood. Specified subset: CD45RA-negative fraction. The TCR originated in a man aged 18 to 35 in good health. The CDR3 coding sequence is TGTGCCAGCAGTTACCTAGGGAGGAACTCTGGAAACACCATATATTTT. Translation: CASSYLGRNSGNTIYF.